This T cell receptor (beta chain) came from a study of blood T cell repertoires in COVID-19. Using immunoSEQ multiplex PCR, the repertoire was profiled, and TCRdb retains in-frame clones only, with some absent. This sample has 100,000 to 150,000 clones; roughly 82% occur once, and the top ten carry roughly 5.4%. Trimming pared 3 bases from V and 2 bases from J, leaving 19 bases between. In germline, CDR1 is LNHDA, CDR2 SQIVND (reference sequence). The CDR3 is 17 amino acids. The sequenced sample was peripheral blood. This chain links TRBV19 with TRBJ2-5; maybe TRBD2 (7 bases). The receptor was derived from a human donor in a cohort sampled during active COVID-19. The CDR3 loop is CASSIRGPSGAQETQYF. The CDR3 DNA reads TGTGCCAGTAGTATCCGGGGGCCTAGCGGAGCACAAGAGACCCAGTACTTC.